Below are 2 T cell receptor beta chains sequenced from a single sample in a study of T cells after yellow fever vaccination. TCRdb re-derived calls from the 5' RACE reads in MiXCR, one entry per CDR3 protein. There are 400,000 or so distinct CDR3 sequences in the sample; over 15% occur only once, and 18% lies in the top ten. Sequencing was performed on PBMCs, taken before the yellow fever booster vaccination. These receptors were collected from a young man who received the YFV17D yellow fever vaccine.

This clonotype was picked up a small number of times. The chain combines TRBV4-1 with TRBJ1-2; maybe TRBD1 (5 bases). CDR1 is MGHRA, CDR2 YSYEKL, per germline. The V end was cut by 0 bases, the J end by 4 bases, with 9 bases between. The CDR3 runs 14 residues. The CDR3 protein is CASSQDGGAYGYTF. The CDR3 region has the DNA TGCGCCAGCAGCCAAGACGGAGGGGCCTATGGCTACACCTTC.

This clonotype was recorded a few times. The chain combines TRBV7-8 with TRBJ2-4; either TRBD1 or TRBD2 may fit D (5 bases each). This CDR3 region has 16 residues. CDR1 and CDR2 (germline): SGHVS, FQNEAQ. Deletions cut 4 bases from V and 6 bases from J, with 19 bases between. CDR3 sequence (DNA): TGTGCCAGCAGCTCACGACAGTCGAGGGAAATAAACATTCAGTACTTC. It encodes CASSSRQSREINIQYF.